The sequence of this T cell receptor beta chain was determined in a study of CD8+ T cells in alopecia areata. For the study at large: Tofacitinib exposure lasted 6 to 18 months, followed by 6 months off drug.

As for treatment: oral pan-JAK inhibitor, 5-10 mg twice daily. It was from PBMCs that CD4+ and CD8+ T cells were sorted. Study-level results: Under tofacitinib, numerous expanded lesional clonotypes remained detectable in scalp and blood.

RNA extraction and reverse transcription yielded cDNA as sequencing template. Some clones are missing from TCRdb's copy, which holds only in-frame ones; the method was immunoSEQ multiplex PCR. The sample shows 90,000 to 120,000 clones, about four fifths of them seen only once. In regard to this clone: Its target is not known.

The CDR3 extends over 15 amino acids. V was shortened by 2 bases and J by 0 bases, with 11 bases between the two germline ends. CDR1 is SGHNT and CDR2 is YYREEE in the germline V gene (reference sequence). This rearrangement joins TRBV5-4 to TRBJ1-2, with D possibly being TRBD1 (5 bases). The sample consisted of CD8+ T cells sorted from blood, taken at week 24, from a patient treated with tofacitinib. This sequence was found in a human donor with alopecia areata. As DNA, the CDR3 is TGTGCCAGCAGCTTTCTGGACACCTCTAACTATGGCTACACCTTC. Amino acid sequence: CASSFLDTSNYGYTF.